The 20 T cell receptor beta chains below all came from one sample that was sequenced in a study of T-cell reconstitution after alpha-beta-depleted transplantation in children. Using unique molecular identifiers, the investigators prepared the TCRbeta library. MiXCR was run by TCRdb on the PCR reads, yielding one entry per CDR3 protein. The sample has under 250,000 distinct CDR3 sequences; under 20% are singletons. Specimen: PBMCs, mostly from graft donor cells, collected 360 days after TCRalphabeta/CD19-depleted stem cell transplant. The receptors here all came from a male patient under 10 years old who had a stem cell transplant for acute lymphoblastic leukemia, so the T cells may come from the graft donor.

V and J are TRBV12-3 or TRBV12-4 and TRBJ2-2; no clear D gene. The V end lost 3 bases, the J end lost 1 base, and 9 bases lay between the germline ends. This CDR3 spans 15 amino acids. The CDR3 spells CASSLYSENTGELFF. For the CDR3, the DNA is TGTGCCAGCAGTTTGTACAGCGAGAACACCGGGGAGCTGTTTTTT.

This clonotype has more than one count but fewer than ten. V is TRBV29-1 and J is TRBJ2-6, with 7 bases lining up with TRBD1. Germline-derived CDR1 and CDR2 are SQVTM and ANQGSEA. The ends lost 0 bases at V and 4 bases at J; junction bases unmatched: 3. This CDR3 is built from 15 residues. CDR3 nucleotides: TGCAGCGTTGAAGATCAGGGGGAAGGGGCCAACGTCCTGACTTTC. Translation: CSVEDQGEGANVLTF.

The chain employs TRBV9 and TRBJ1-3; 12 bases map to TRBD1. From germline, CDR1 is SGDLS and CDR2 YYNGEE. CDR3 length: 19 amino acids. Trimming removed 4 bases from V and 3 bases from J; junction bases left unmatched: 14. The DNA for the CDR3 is TGTGCCAGCAGCCTTATGGGGACAGGGGGCGTGGATGGTGGAAACACCATATATTTT. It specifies CASSLMGTGGVDGGNTIYF.

For the CDR3, the DNA is TGTGCCAGACGAGATAGCCTCGACGGGGAGCTGTTTTTT. It encodes CARRDSLDGELFF. The chain joins TRBV7-2 to TRBJ2-2, with D uncertain. CDR1 and CDR2 (germline): SGHTA, FQGNSA. With 9 bases removed from V and 7 bases from J, the gap between germline ends came to 15 bases. CDR3 length: 13 residues.

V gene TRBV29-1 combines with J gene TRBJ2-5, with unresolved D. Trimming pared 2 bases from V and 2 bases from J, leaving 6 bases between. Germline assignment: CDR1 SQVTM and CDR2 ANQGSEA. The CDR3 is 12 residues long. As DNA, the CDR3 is TGCAGCGTTGAAATCGGGCAAGAGACCCAGTACTTC. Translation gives CSVEIGQETQYF.

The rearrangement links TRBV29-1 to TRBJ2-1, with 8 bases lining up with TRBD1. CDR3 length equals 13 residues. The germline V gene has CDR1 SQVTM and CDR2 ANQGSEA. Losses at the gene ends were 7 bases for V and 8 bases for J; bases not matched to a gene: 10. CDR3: CSARGQGADEQFF. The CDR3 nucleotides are TGCAGCGCCCGGGGGCAGGGGGCGGATGAGCAGTTCTTC.

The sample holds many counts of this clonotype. CDR3 sequence (DNA): TGTGCCACCAGCCGGGAGATCAATGAGCAGTTCTTC. Its translation: CATSREINEQFF. V usage is TRBV24-1 and J usage is TRBJ2-1; maybe TRBD2 (6 bases). The CDR3 runs 12 residues. Germline V gene data show CDR1 as KGHDR and CDR2 as SFDVKD. Trimming took 7 bases from V and 6 from J, leaving 9 bases between them.

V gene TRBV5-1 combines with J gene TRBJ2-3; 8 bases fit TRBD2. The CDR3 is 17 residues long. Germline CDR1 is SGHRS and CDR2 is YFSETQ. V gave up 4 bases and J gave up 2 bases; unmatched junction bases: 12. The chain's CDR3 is CASSRTGLAPSTDTQYF. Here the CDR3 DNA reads TGCGCCAGCAGCCGGACCGGACTAGCCCCCTCCACAGATACGCAGTATTTT.

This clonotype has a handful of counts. CDR3 protein: CSVFLGTPGESYGYTF. In nucleotides, the CDR3 is TGCAGCGTATTTTTGGGGACACCCGGAGAAAGCTATGGCTACACCTTC. The chain is built from TRBV29-1 and TRBJ1-2; D is perhaps TRBD1 (6 bases). Per germline, CDR1 SQVTM and CDR2 ANQGSEA. Trimming took 6 bases from V and 4 from J, leaving 24 bases between them. The CDR3 consists of 16 residues.

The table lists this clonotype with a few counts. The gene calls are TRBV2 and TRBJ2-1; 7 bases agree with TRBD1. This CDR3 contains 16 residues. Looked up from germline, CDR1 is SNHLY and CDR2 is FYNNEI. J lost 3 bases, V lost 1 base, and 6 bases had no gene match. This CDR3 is CASSEGLGQIYNEQFF. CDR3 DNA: TGTGCCAGCAGTGAAGGGTTGGGACAGATCTACAATGAGCAGTTCTTC.

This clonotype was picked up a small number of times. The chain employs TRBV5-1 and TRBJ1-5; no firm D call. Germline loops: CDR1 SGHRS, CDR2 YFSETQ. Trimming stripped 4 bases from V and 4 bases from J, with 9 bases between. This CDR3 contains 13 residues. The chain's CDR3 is CASSKASNQPQHF. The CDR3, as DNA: TGCGCCAGCAGCAAAGCATCTAATCAGCCCCAGCATTTT.

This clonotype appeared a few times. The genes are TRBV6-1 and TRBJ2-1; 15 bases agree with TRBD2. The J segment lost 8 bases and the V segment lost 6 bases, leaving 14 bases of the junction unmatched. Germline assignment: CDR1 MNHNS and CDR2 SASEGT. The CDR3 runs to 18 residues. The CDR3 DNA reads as TGTGCCAGCAGCCTCGGGACTAGCGGGAGGTCGCATGTATATGAGCAGTTCTTC. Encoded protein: CASSLGTSGRSHVYEQFF.

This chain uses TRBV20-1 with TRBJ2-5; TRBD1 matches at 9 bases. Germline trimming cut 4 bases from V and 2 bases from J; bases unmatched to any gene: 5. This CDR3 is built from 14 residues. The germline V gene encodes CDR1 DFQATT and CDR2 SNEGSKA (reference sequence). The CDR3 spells CSATPGTGQETQYF. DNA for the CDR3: TGCAGTGCTACACCCGGGACAGGGCAAGAGACCCAGTACTTC.

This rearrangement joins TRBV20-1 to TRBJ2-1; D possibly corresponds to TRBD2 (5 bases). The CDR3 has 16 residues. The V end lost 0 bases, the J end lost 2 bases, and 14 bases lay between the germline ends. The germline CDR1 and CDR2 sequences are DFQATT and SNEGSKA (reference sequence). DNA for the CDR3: TGCAGTGCTAGAGATATTGTGGCTAGCACCTACAATGAGCAGTTCTTC. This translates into CSARDIVASTYNEQFF.

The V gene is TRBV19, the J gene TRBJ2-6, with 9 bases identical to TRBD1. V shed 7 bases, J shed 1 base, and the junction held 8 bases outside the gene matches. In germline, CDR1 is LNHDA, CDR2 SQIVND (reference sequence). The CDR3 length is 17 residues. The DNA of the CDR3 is TGTGCCAGTAATCGTGGACAGGGGAGGTCTGGGGCCAACGTCCTGACTTTC. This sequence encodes CASNRGQGRSGANVLTF.

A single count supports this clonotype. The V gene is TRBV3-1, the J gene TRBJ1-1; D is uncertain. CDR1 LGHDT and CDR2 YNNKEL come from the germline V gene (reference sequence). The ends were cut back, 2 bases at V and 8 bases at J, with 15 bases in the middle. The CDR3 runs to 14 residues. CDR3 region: CASSQLTTDSEAFF. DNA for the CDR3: TGTGCCAGCAGCCAACTGACCACTGACTCCGAAGCTTTCTTT.

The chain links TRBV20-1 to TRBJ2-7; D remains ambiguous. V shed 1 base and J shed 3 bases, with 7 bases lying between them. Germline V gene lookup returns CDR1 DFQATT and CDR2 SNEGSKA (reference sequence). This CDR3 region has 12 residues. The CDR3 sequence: CSARVGSYEQYF. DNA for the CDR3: TGCAGTGCTAGAGTTGGCAGCTACGAGCAGTACTTC.

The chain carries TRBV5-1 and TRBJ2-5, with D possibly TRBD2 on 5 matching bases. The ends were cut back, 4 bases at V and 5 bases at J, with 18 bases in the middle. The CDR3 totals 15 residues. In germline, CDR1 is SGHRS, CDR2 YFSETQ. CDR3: CASSPAGRRGETQYF. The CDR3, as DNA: TGCGCCAGCAGCCCCGCCGGGCGGCGAGGGGAGACCCAGTACTTC.

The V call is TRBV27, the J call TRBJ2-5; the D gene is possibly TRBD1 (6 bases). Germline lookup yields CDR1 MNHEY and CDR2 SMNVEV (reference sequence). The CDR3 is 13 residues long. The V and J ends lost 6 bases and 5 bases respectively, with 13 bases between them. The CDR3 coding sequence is TGTGCCAGCAGCAACAGGGCTTCGGAGACCCAGTACTTC. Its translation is CASSNRASETQYF.

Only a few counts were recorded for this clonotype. CDR3 sequence (DNA): TGCAGCGTGGATGGGGACCCTCGGGGGGAGCAGTACTTC. This gives the protein CSVDGDPRGEQYF. The chain combines TRBV29-1 with TRBJ2-7, with D possibly matching TRBD2 (6 bases). CDR1 SQVTM and CDR2 ANQGSEA come from the germline V gene. The CDR3 covers 13 residues. The germline V and J ends were trimmed by 6 bases and 7 bases, with 19 bases remaining between them.